This T cell receptor beta chain was recovered during a study of T cell responses to AZD1222 COVID-19 vaccine. Turning to this clone: Its antigen remains unidentified.

Points from the study as a whole: No day 14 peak samples; only post-peak repertoires were characterized. Most donors were white British, females outnumbered males, and clonal diversity was possibly underestimated. Only 5 or 6 people who got AZD1222 tested seropositive at baseline. Dominant at 160-218 and 743-854, vaccine-associated CD4 TCRs also spanned spike.

Clones were sequenced by immunoSEQ multiplex PCR, and TCRdb holds only the in-frame ones, with some missing. The sample records 98,000 or so clones, 75% to 90% being singletons. This CDR3 contains 14 residues. Looked up from germline, CDR1 is SGHDN and CDR2 is FVKESK. Trimming cost V 1 base and J 6 bases, with 9 bases left between them. Sequencing was performed on peripheral blood, taken on day 0 of AZD1222 vaccination. This chain connects TRBV14 to TRBJ2-2; tentative D call: TRBD2 (6 bases). The TCR comes from an adult in good health. CDR3 loop: CASSQARRAGELFF. CDR3 DNA: TGTGCCAGCAGCCAAGCTCGGAGGGCCGGGGAGCTGTTTTTT.